Detailed here is one T cell receptor (beta chain). The antigen is not known. This sample stems from a study of response to subunit inactivated influenza vaccine. The CDR3 has 17 residues. Germline V gene data show CDR1 as LGHNA and CDR2 as YNFKEQ. The germline V and J ends were trimmed by 0 bases and 0 bases, with 14 bases remaining between them. In TCRdb, the RT-PCR reads were re-called with MiXCR into one record per CDR3 protein. Among 800,000 or so distinct CDR3 sequences listed, less than 25% were seen once. General observations from the study: It was suggested by the authors that few new T cells are recruited by each seasonal influenza vaccination.

This sequence was found in a man in his fifties who received an inactivated influenza vaccine. The sample in question was PBMCs from blood, obtained less than 6 days after vaccination. The chain joins TRBV4-2 to TRBJ1-2, with a possible D match to TRBD1 (5 bases). CDR3 amino acids: CASSQDPVGGTNYGYTF. The CDR3, as DNA: TGTGCCAGCAGCCAAGATCCGGTGGGGGGGACTAACTATGGCTACACCTTC.